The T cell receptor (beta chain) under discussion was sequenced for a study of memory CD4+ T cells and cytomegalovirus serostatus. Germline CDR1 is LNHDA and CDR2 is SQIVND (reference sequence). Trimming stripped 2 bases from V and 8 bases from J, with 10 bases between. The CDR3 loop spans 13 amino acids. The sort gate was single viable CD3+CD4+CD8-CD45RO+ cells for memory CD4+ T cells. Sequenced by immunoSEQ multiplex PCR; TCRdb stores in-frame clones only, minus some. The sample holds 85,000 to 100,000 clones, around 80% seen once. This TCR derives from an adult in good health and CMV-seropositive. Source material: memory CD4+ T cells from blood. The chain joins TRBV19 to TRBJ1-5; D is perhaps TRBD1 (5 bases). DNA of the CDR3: TGTGCCAGTAGTATAATGGTCAGGGAGCCCCAGCATTTT. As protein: CASSIMVREPQHF.